Listed here is a single T cell receptor beta chain. Its antigen is undetermined. These data come from a study of long-term antiretroviral therapy in people with HIV. Study-wide findings and caveats: Diversity went up after ART and still fell short of transplant donor controls. Pre-ART clonal expansion yielded clones that dominated the repertoire at all time points.

Germline CDR1 reads MDHEN; CDR2 reads SYDVKM. V was clipped by 4 bases and J by 2 bases, with 9 bases between them. This CDR3 is 13 amino acids long. Among participants with HIV, every one received treatment in the United States. DNA was extracted from about 1-10 million thawed cryopreserved PBMC. They ran version v3.0 of the immunoSEQ assay at survey level. Libraries were prepared by immunoSEQ multiplex PCR; TCRdb keeps only in-frame clonotypes and omits some of them. The sample lists approximately 12,000 clones; 83% were seen once. V is TRBV28 and J is TRBJ2-7, with D maybe TRBD1 (5 bases). The receptor comes from a man aged 40-50 years with HIV. The sequencing here drew on unsorted PBMCs, taken 3.4 years after starting antiretroviral therapy. CDR3 nucleotide sequence: TGTGCCAGCAGTTGGCCACAGGCCTACGAGCAGTACTTC. It encodes CASSWPQAYEQYF.